The rows below give T cell receptor beta chains drawn from one sample of a study of blood T cells in healthy people across ages. TCRdb processed the 5' RACE reads anew with MiXCR; each CDR3 protein has one entry. The sample has 2 million or so distinct CDR3 sequences, 49% seen once. The specimen was blood. These TCRs come from a woman in her 40s in good health. Both conserved end residues are part of each CDR3. The order of the fields is J gene, V gene, clone size, D gene, CDR3 protein, CDR3 DNA. The D gene is left open where the match is weak. Not every row has a clone size; where given, it reads once, few, many or a size class.

J: TRBJ2-1; V: TRBV2; size: few; D: -; CDR3: CARQGPSYNEQFF; DNA: TGTGCCAGACAGGGTCCCTCCTACAATGAGCAGTTCTTC
J: TRBJ2-3; V: TRBV9; size: -; D: TRBD2; CDR3: CASSGTGTSGMGADTQYF; DNA: TGTGCCAGCAGCGGAACCGGGACTAGCGGGATGGGGGCGGATACGCAGTATTTT
J: TRBJ1-1; V: TRBV6-5; size: once; D: TRBD1; CDR3: CASSPRQGVNTEAFF; DNA: TGTGCCAGCAGTCCTCGACAGGGGGTGAACACTGAAGCTTTCTTT
J: TRBJ2-5; V: TRBV3-1; size: once; D: -; CDR3: CASSPAAVPGTLYF; DNA: TGTGCCAGCAGCCCGGCGGCGGTGCCGGGGACCCTGTACTTC
J: TRBJ1-5; V: TRBV20-1; size: once; D: -; CDR3: CSVRHGVNQPQHF; DNA: TGCAGTGTAAGACACGGGGTTAATCAGCCCCAGCATTTT
J: TRBJ2-5; V: TRBV5-1; size: few; D: TRBD2; CDR3: CASSLVASGGTLQETQYF; DNA: TGCGCCAGCAGCTTGGTGGCTAGCGGGGGGACCCTCCAAGAGACCCAGTACTTC
J: TRBJ2-1; V: TRBV2; size: -; D: TRBD1; CDR3: CASKAGQGAGGEQFF; DNA: TGTGCCAGCAAGGCTGGACAGGGGGCCGGTGGTGAGCAGTTCTTC
J: TRBJ2-1; V: TRBV2; size: -; D: TRBD1; CDR3: CASSEETGIGEQFF; DNA: TGTGCCAGCAGTGAAGAGACAGGGATCGGTGAGCAGTTCTTC
J: TRBJ1-2; V: TRBV20-1; size: -; D: -; CDR3: CSASETGLGGYTF; DNA: TGCAGTGCTAGTGAAACAGGGCTGGGTGGCTACACCTTC
J: TRBJ2-7; V: TRBV20-1; size: -; D: -; CDR3: CSAGRVQYEQYF; DNA: TGCAGTGCCGGAAGGGTTCAGTACGAGCAGTACTTC
J: TRBJ1-2; V: TRBV28; size: few; D: -; CDR3: CASSSTRLFGYTF; DNA: TGTGCCAGCAGTTCCACCAGGCTTTTTGGCTACACCTTC
J: TRBJ2-5; V: TRBV24-1; size: few; D: TRBD1; CDR3: CATSETGQGDFLETQYF; DNA: TGTGCCACCAGTGAGACCGGACAGGGGGACTTTCTAGAGACCCAGTACTTC
J: TRBJ1-2; V: TRBV6-5; size: -; D: TRBD1; CDR3: CASSYPPRPRDRGSYGYTF; DNA: TGTGCCAGCAGTTACCCACCAAGACCCCGGGACAGGGGGTCCTATGGCTACACCTTC
J: TRBJ1-2; V: TRBV20-1; size: -; D: -; CDR3: CSATGGREREGYTF; DNA: TGCAGTGCTACCGGGGGCAGGGAGCGAGAGGGCTACACCTTC
J: TRBJ1-6; V: TRBV12-3/TRBV12-4; size: once; D: TRBD1; CDR3: CASSSPPAAGQGKHSPLHF; DNA: TGTGCCAGCAGTTCCCCCCCCGCCGCCGGACAGGGAAAGCATTCACCCCTCCACTTT
J: TRBJ2-7; V: TRBV27; size: -; D: TRBD1; CDR3: CASRGTGLHEQYF; DNA: TGTGCCAGCAGGGGGACAGGGCTCCACGAGCAGTACTTC
J: TRBJ1-5; V: TRBV12-3/TRBV12-4; size: few; D: -; CDR3: CASSLAQGGNQPQHF; DNA: TGTGCCAGCAGTTTGGCTCAGGGCGGCAATCAGCCCCAGCATTTT
J: TRBJ1-6; V: TRBV12-3/TRBV12-4; size: -; D: -; CDR3: CASSLKAANSPLHF; DNA: TGTGCCAGCAGTTTAAAGGCCGCCAATTCACCCCTCCACTTT
J: TRBJ2-7; V: TRBV24-1; size: few; D: TRBD1; CDR3: CATSDRGTGSYEQYF; DNA: TGTGCCACCAGTGACCGCGGGACAGGCTCCTACGAGCAGTACTTC
J: TRBJ2-7; V: TRBV11-2; size: -; D: -; CDR3: CASSFQVDYNEQYF; DNA: TGTGCCAGCAGCTTCCAAGTAGACTACAATGAGCAGTACTTC
J: TRBJ1-2; V: TRBV10-3; size: -; D: -; CDR3: CAITARDNYGYTF; DNA: TGTGCCATCACGGCCAGGGACAACTATGGCTACACCTTC
J: TRBJ1-1; V: TRBV20-1; size: -; D: TRBD1; CDR3: CSARALRDRVNTEAFF; DNA: TGCAGTGCTAGAGCCCTTCGAGACAGGGTTAACACTGAAGCTTTCTTT
J: TRBJ1-6; V: TRBV20-1; size: -; D: TRBD1; CDR3: CSARRTGGRDSPLHF; DNA: TGCAGTGCTAGACGGACAGGGGGCAGAGATTCACCCCTCCACTTT
J: TRBJ2-5; V: TRBV4-2; size: -; D: -; CDR3: CASSQDGEGREETQYF; DNA: TGTGCCAGCAGCCAAGATGGAGAGGGCAGGGAAGAGACCCAGTACTTC
J: TRBJ2-7; V: TRBV28; size: once; D: -; CDR3: CASSLKWVEYF; DNA: TGTGCCAGCAGTTTAAAGTGGGTCGAGTACTTC
J: TRBJ2-7; V: TRBV28; size: few; D: -; CDR3: CAGYEQYF; DNA: TGTGCTGGTTACGAGCAGTACTTC
J: TRBJ2-5; V: TRBV7-2; size: -; D: -; CDR3: CASSLGRLETQYF; DNA: TGTGCCAGCAGTTTAGGCAGATTAGAGACCCAGTACTTC
J: TRBJ1-2; V: TRBV27; size: -; D: TRBD1; CDR3: CASAGQGLDYGYTF; DNA: TGTGCCAGCGCTGGACAGGGATTAGACTATGGCTACACCTTC
J: TRBJ2-1; V: TRBV4-3; size: -; D: -; CDR3: CASSPEGRGDGEQFF; DNA: TGCGCCAGCAGCCCGGAGGGTAGGGGGGATGGTGAGCAGTTCTTC
J: TRBJ1-1; V: TRBV4-1; size: -; D: -; CDR3: CASSPPQRGTEAFF; DNA: TGCGCCAGCAGCCCACCCCAAAGGGGGACTGAAGCTTTCTTT
J: TRBJ1-2; V: TRBV4-3; size: -; D: -; CDR3: CASSQSWGDNYGYTF; DNA: TGCGCCAGCAGCCAATCCTGGGGCGACAACTATGGCTACACCTTC
J: TRBJ1-6; V: TRBV25-1; size: -; D: -; CDR3: CASSEYAGSYNSPLHF; DNA: TGTGCCAGCAGTGAATATGCTGGATCCTATAATTCACCCCTCCACTTT
J: TRBJ2-5; V: TRBV20-1; size: -; D: TRBD2; CDR3: CSAISGVLLETQYF; DNA: TGCAGTGCTATTAGCGGGGTCCTGTTGGAGACCCAGTACTTC
J: TRBJ2-7; V: TRBV6-6; size: -; D: -; CDR3: CASSYPGANEQYF; DNA: TGTGCCAGCAGTTACCCGGGGGCCAACGAGCAGTACTTC
J: TRBJ1-2; V: TRBV20-1; size: -; D: TRBD1; CDR3: CSARQGIDYGYTF; DNA: TGCAGTGCCCGACAGGGTATCGACTATGGCTACACCTTC
J: TRBJ1-2; V: TRBV7-2; size: many; D: -; CDR3: CASSLDRATNYGYTF; DNA: TGTGCCAGCAGCTTAGATCGGGCGACTAACTATGGCTACACCTTC
J: TRBJ1-2; V: TRBV4-1; size: -; D: TRBD1; CDR3: CASSQVGTGYFGYTF; DNA: TGCGCCAGCAGCCAAGTCGGGACAGGGTATTTCGGCTACACCTTC
J: TRBJ1-2; V: TRBV3-1; size: -; D: -; CDR3: CASSQLDISYTF; DNA: TGTGCCAGCAGCCAACTCGATATTAGCTACACCTTC
J: TRBJ1-4; V: TRBV29-1; size: -; D: -; CDR3: CSAARGEKLFF; DNA: TGCAGCGCCGCCCGGGGTGAAAAACTGTTTTTT
J: TRBJ2-3; V: TRBV10-3; size: -; D: TRBD2; CDR3: CAISQPGLGGTDTQYF; DNA: TGTGCCATCAGTCAACCGGGACTAGGGGGCACAGATACGCAGTATTTT
J: TRBJ2-3; V: TRBV11-1; size: few; D: TRBD2; CDR3: CASSLHSGTSGGSDTQYF; DNA: TGTGCCAGCAGCTTGCACTCCGGGACTAGCGGGGGGTCGGATACGCAGTATTTT
J: TRBJ2-6; V: TRBV13; size: -; D: TRBD1; CDR3: CASSFPTGGHSGANVLTF; DNA: TGTGCCAGCAGCTTTCCGACAGGGGGCCACTCTGGGGCCAACGTCCTGACTTTC
J: TRBJ2-3; V: TRBV5-1; size: -; D: -; CDR3: CASSIGPSGSSTDTQYF; DNA: TGCGCCAGCAGCATTGGGCCCTCCGGGTCTAGCACAGATACGCAGTATTTT
J: TRBJ1-1; V: TRBV27; size: -; D: -; CDR3: CASSIRRGNTEAFF; DNA: TGTGCCAGCAGTATCCGCAGGGGGAACACTGAAGCTTTCTTT
J: TRBJ2-3; V: TRBV6-5; size: -; D: -; CDR3: CASTSPRMGITQYF; DNA: TGTGCCAGCACCAGCCCTAGGATGGGTATTACGCAGTATTTT
J: TRBJ1-1; V: TRBV15; size: few; D: TRBD1; CDR3: CATSRGQGGSEAFF; DNA: TGTGCCACCAGCAGAGGACAGGGGGGCTCTGAAGCTTTCTTT
J: TRBJ2-7; V: TRBV28; size: -; D: -; CDR3: CASRTGTPPEQYF; DNA: TGTGCCAGCAGAACCGGGACCCCACCCGAGCAGTACTTC
J: TRBJ2-7; V: TRBV11-2; size: -; D: -; CDR3: CASSFSLAVGEQYF; DNA: TGTGCCAGCAGCTTCTCCTTAGCGGTGGGGGAGCAGTACTTC
J: TRBJ1-1; V: TRBV14; size: -; D: -; CDR3: CASSQGYGGPDEPGAEAFF; DNA: TGTGCCAGCAGCCAAGGTTATGGGGGCCCCGATGAGCCGGGCGCTGAAGCTTTCTTT
J: TRBJ1-4; V: TRBV6-5; size: few; D: TRBD1; CDR3: CASSRRGQGYEKLFF; DNA: TGTGCCAGCAGCAGACGGGGACAGGGGTATGAAAAACTGTTTTTT
J: TRBJ2-7; V: TRBV12-2; size: -; D: -; CDR3: CASRLVWSGGAYEQYF; DNA: TGTGCAAGTCGCTTAGTTTGGAGCGGGGGGGCCTACGAGCAGTACTTC
J: TRBJ2-7; V: TRBV13; size: few; D: -; CDR3: CASSFRSPTYEQYF; DNA: TGTGCCAGCAGCTTCAGGAGTCCAACCTACGAGCAGTACTTC
J: TRBJ1-2; V: TRBV7-9; size: -; D: TRBD1; CDR3: CASSSALTGNYGYTF; DNA: TGTGCCAGCAGCTCAGCCCTGACAGGGAACTATGGCTACACCTTC
J: TRBJ1-4; V: TRBV28; size: -; D: -; CDR3: CASKKGVTNEKLFF; DNA: TGTGCCAGCAAGAAGGGGGTAACTAATGAAAAACTGTTTTTT
J: TRBJ2-1; V: TRBV10-3; size: few; D: -; CDR3: CAISDKRTTYNEQFF; DNA: TGTGCCATCAGTGATAAGCGGACAACCTACAATGAGCAGTTCTTC